The TCR beta chain under discussion was sequenced for a study of blood T cell repertoires in COVID-19. Whole-study context: The United States, Italy and Spain supplied acute and convalescent COVID-19 samples. Sources were T cells, B-cell-depleted T cells, or PBMCs; the material itself was cDNA or gDNA.

Germline CDR1 is MDHEN and CDR2 is SYDVKM. J was trimmed by 8 bases and V by 6 bases; bases with no gene match: 15. This CDR3 has 16 amino acids. In the authors' workflow: The authors estimated nucleated cell counts from reference gene primer amplification. TCRdb's table, derived via immunoSEQ multiplex PCR, lists solely in-frame clones and lacks some. Clone size and V and J calls were adopted from that table, with D and trimming inferred from the DNA. The data contain some 80,000 clones, over 75% of them singletons. The sequencing input was peripheral blood. The clonotype originates from a human donor in a cohort sampled during active COVID-19. The V call is TRBV28, the J call TRBJ1-4; 7 bases match TRBD1. CDR3 DNA sequence: TGTGCCAGCAGATTGACAGGGTGGGAGAGCGTAGAAAAACTGTTTTTT. Translation: CASRLTGWESVEKLFF.